This T cell receptor beta chain was obtained from a study of shared clonotypes between healthy human individuals. The overall study: The donors, two women and a few men, were aged 18 to 49. Plates per donor: three CD4 naive, three CD4 memory, two CD8 naive, one CD8 memory. Study-wide points: An anticipated effect of sequencing depth on clonotype sharing among donors was recognized.

Notes on this clone: What it binds is not known.

CCR7-negative CD45RA+ TemRA cells were pooled with CD45RO+ cells for CD8 memory. CDR3 length: 17 amino acids. The V gene end was trimmed by 3 bases and the J gene end by 1 base; junction bases not matched to a gene: 8. Germline lookup yields CDR1 SGDLS and CDR2 YYNGEE. The assay was immunoSEQ multiplex PCR, and TCRdb's table has in-frame clones only and misses some. The table shows 300,000 to 400,000 clones, with around 87% occurring only once. The sequencing input was memory CD8+ T cells sorted from blood. Subset described: CD45RO+ cells pooled with CCR7-negative TemRA cells. This clonotype originated in a young man in good health. V is TRBV9 and J is TRBJ2-2; 8 positions agree with TRBD2. DNA of the CDR3: TGTGCCAGCAGCGCCCCCTCTGCGGGGGGGAACACCGGGGAGCTGTTTTTT. This encodes CASSAPSAGGNTGELFF.